The 18 T cell receptor beta chains below were found in one sample sequenced in a study of T cell repertoires in cytomegalovirus infection. TCRdb re-called the reads with MiXCR, one entry per CDR3 protein. The sample has hundreds of thousands of distinct CDR3 sequences; less than 20% are singletons. What was sequenced was PBMCs. These receptors all come from a human donor in good health (CMV status not recorded). Some clones in this sample may be carry-over from other donors' samples.

This clonotype was observed many times. DNA of the CDR3: TGTGCCAGCAGCACATTAAACAGTCTACTCTATGGCTACACCTTC. Its protein is CASSTLNSLLYGYTF. The rearrangement links TRBV7-2 to TRBJ1-2; D unclear. The CDR3 spans 15 residues. V was cut by 5 bases and J by 4 bases, with 17 bases left in between. Germline V gene sequence: CDR1 SGHTA, CDR2 FQGNSA.

This clonotype occurred many times. The chain couples TRBV7-2 to TRBJ2-3; tentatively, D is TRBD1 or TRBD2 (5 bases each). This CDR3 has 16 amino acids. Germline loops: CDR1 SGHTA, CDR2 FQGNSA. V lost 1 base and J lost 3, with 14 bases in between. The CDR3 DNA is TGTGCCAGCAGCTTAGGGTTGGTGGGGGAGACAGATACGCAGTATTTT. This sequence encodes CASSLGLVGETDTQYF.

The sample holds a few counts of this clonotype. The chain employs TRBV5-6 and TRBJ2-7; possible D gene TRBD2, 5 bases. CDR1 SGHDT and CDR2 YYEEEE come from the germline V gene. V was cut by 1 base and J by 9 bases, with 23 bases left in between. The CDR3 runs to 16 residues. For the CDR3, the DNA is TGTGCCAGCAGCTTGCCCTCAAGTGCGGGTCGGAAGAGGCAGTACTTC. Amino acids: CASSLPSSAGRKRQYF. Variable domain in full (rest from reference TRBV5-6 and TRBJ2-7): DAGVTQSPTHLIKTRGQQVTLRCSPKSGHDTVSWYQQALGQGPQFIFQYYEEEERQRGNFPDRFSGHQFPNYSSELNVNALLLGDSALYLCASSLPSSAGRKRQYFGPGTRLTVT.

V is TRBV30 and J is TRBJ1-2; D gene ambiguous. The ends were cut back, 0 bases at V and 3 bases at J, with 8 bases in the middle. Germline V gene sequence: CDR1 GTSNPN, CDR2 SVGIG (reference sequence). The CDR3 has 13 residues. This chain's CDR3 is CAWSVWGYYGYTF. Written as DNA, the CDR3 is TGTGCCTGGAGTGTTTGGGGTTACTATGGCTACACCTTC. Full variable domain (missing parts from reference TRBV30 and TRBJ1-2): SQTIHQWPATLVQPVGSPLSLECTVEGTSNPNLYWYRQAAGRGLQLLFYSVGIGQISSEVPQNLSASRPQDRQFILSSKKLLLSDSGFYLCAWSVWGYYGYTFGSGTRLTVV.

The chain uses TRBV7-9 and TRBJ2-1; 8 bases map to TRBD2. Germline loops: CDR1 SEHNR, CDR2 FQNEAQ (reference sequence). The CDR3 runs 20 residues. Trimming cost V 2 bases and J 8 bases; bases outside gene matches: 23. The CDR3 DNA reads as TGTGCCAGCAGCTTATCAGGTAGCCGAGGATTGCGCGGGAGGTCCTATGAGCAGTTCTTC. It translates to CASSLSGSRGLRGRSYEQFF. Supplemented by reference TRBV7-9 and TRBJ2-1, the full variable domain reads DTGVSQNPRHKITKRGQNVTFRCDPISEHNRLYWYRQTLGQGPEFLTYFQNEAQLEKSRLLSDRFSAERPKGSFSTLEIQRTEQGDSAMYLCASSLSGSRGLRGRSYEQFFGPGTRLTVL.

This chain joins TRBV20-1 and TRBJ1-6; D remains ambiguous. This CDR3 region has 14 residues. Trimming removed 1 base from V and 7 bases from J, with 11 bases in between. Germline CDR1 and CDR2: DFQATT and SNEGSKA (reference sequence). The CDR3 protein is CSARVAAANSPLHF. The DNA of the CDR3 is TGCAGTGCTAGAGTAGCGGCAGCCAATTCACCCCTCCACTTT.

To note about this clonotype: A much more abundant neighbour one base away suggests this may be a read error. The chain recombines TRBV12-3 or TRBV12-4 with TRBJ1-1; perhaps TRBD1 as D (5 bases). CDR3 length: 14 residues. CDR3 amino acids: CASSLGGSFTEASF. The CDR3 region has the DNA TGTGCCAGCAGTTTAGGGGGGTCGTTCACTGAAGCTTCCTTT.

The rearrangement uses TRBV7-9 and TRBJ1-4; the match to TRBD1 covers 8 bases. CDR3 length: 14 residues. J was trimmed by 6 bases and V by 3 bases; bases with no gene match: 3. In germline, CDR1 is SEHNR, CDR2 FQNEAQ (reference sequence). CDR3: CASSLQGADEKLFF. The CDR3 nucleotides are TGTGCCAGCAGCTTGCAGGGGGCCGATGAAAAACTGTTTTTT.

V gene TRBV28 combines with J gene TRBJ2-1, with 7 bases fitting TRBD1. The germline gives CDR1 MDHEN, CDR2 SYDVKM. CDR3 length equals 16 residues. V shed 5 bases and J 4 bases; nucleotides not matched to a gene: 11. The CDR3 loop is CASSTTGEFGYNEQFF. The CDR3, as DNA: TGTGCCAGCAGTACCACAGGGGAATTTGGGTACAATGAGCAGTTCTTC.

The chain has TRBV7-2 and TRBJ2-7; D is perhaps TRBD1 (7 bases). This CDR3 has 15 residues. V was clipped by 3 bases and J by 2 bases, with 14 bases between them. The germline CDR1 and CDR2 sequences are SGHTA and FQGNSA. CDR3 sequence: CASSLRRGPTYEQYF. DNA for the CDR3: TGTGCCAGCAGCTTGCGGAGGGGGCCCACCTACGAGCAGTACTTC.

This clonotype was recorded at least ten times. The rearrangement joins TRBV11-1 to TRBJ2-1, with 8 positions matching TRBD2. The CDR3 contains 15 residues. The germline gives CDR1 SGHAT, CDR2 FQDESV (reference sequence). The V segment lost 3 bases and the J segment 5 bases; nucleotides outside the gene matches: 6. CDR3 protein: CASSFRGGYNNEQFF. CDR3 nucleotides: TGTGCCAGCAGCTTCCGGGGGGGCTACAACAATGAGCAGTTCTTC.

This clonotype has just a few counts. This rearrangement joins TRBV2 to TRBJ2-1; 14 nucleotides agree with TRBD2. The CDR3 runs to 15 residues. With V trimmed by 6 bases and J by 8 bases, 6 bases remained unmatched. Germline V gene data show CDR1 as SNHLY and CDR2 as FYNNEI. The CDR3 region is CASRGTSGSRYEQFF. In DNA form, the CDR3 reads TGTGCCAGCAGGGGGACTAGCGGGAGTAGGTATGAGCAGTTCTTC.

This clonotype appeared many times. The J gene is TRBJ2-3, the V gene TRBV4-2; 10 positions agree with TRBD1. V gave up 1 base and J gave up 3 bases; unmatched junction bases: 1. Germline lookup yields CDR1 LGHNA and CDR2 YNFKEQ. The CDR3 totals 15 residues. CDR3 loop: CASSQAGQGTDTQYF. The CDR3 region has the DNA TGTGCCAGCAGCCAAGCGGGACAGGGGACAGATACGCAGTATTTT.

The chain links TRBV7-3 to TRBJ1-1; 8 bases agree with TRBD1. V trimming: 5 bases; J trimming: 5 bases; junction bases outside the gene matches: 4. Germline loops: CDR1 SGHTA, CDR2 FQGTGA. The length of the CDR3 is 13 residues. In DNA form, the CDR3 reads TGTGCCAGCAGCGACCAGGGGGCTACTGAAGCTTTCTTT. It encodes CASSDQGATEAFF. Variable domain in full (rest from reference TRBV7-3 and TRBJ1-1): GAGVSQTPSNKVTEKGKYVELRCDPISGHTALYWYRQSLGQGPEFLIYFQGTGAADDSGLPNDRFFAVRPEGSVSTLKIQRTERGDSAVYLCASSDQGATEAFFGQGTRLTVV.

Ten or more counts support this clonotype. V gene TRBV7-2 combines with J gene TRBJ2-1; the D gene is possibly TRBD1 (6 bases). CDR1 and CDR2 (germline): SGHTA, FQGNSA. The length of the CDR3 is 17 residues. Trimming pared 1 base from V and 0 bases from J, leaving 13 bases between. This CDR3 reads CASSLGYRARSYNEQFF. The CDR3 DNA is TGTGCCAGCAGCTTAGGGTACAGGGCTCGCTCCTACAATGAGCAGTTCTTC.

This chain connects TRBV12-3 or TRBV12-4 to TRBJ2-5, with 8 bases that match TRBD2. With 4 bases clipped from V and 4 bases from J, the junction kept 2 bases outside the gene matches. This CDR3 spans 13 amino acids. The CDR3 coding sequence is TGTGCCAGCAGTTGGGCGGGAGGAGAGACCCAGTACTTC. It encodes CASSWAGGETQYF.

The table lists this clonotype with many counts. V gene TRBV7-2 combines with J gene TRBJ2-7; D may be TRBD2 (6 bases). The CDR3 loop spans 11 amino acids. Germline V gene sequence: CDR1 SGHTA, CDR2 FQGNSA. V gave up 5 bases and J gave up 6 bases, with 8 bases separating them. CDR3 in DNA: TGTGCCAGCAGCCACGGGGGCGAGCAGTACTTC. Protein: CASSHGGEQYF.

The chain is built from TRBV11-2 and TRBJ2-3; D tentatively fits TRBD1 or TRBD2 (6 bases each). Trimming left V 5 bases short and J 5 bases short, with 17 bases between. Germline V gene sequence: CDR1 SGHAT, CDR2 FQNNGV. CDR3 length: 15 residues. The CDR3 DNA reads TGTGCCAGCAGCCTAAGGGGGGTAGGGGAAGATACGCAGTATTTT. The encoded protein is CASSLRGVGEDTQYF.